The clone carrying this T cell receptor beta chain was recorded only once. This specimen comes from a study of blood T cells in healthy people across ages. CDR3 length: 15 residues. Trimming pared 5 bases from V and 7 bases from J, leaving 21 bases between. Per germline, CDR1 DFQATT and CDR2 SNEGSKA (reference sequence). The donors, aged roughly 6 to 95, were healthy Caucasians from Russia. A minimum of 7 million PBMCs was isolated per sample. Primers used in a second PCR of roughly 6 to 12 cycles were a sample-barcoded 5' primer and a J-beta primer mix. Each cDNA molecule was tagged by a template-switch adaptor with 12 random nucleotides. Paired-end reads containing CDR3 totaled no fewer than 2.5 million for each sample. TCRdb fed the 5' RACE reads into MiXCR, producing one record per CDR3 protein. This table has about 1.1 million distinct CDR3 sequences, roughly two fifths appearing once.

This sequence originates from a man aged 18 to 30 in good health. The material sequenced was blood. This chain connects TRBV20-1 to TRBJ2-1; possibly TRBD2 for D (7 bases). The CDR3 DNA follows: TGCAGTGCTCCATCTCTGGCGGGGGCGGAGAATGAGCAGTTCTTC. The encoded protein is CSAPSLAGAENEQFF.